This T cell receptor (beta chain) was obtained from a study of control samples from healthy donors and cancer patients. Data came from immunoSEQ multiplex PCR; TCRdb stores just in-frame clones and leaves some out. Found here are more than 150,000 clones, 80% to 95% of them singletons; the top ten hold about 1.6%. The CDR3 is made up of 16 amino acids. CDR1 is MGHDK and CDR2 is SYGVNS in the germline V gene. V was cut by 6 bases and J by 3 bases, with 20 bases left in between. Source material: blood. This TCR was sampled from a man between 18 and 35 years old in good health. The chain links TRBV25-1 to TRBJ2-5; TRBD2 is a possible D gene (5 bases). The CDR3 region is CASRTKNANAEETQYF. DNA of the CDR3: TGTGCCAGCAGGACTAAAAATGCTAACGCCGAAGAGACCCAGTACTTC.